This is a list of T cell receptor beta chains from one sample in a study of regulatory T cells in long-lasting Graves disease. One entry per CDR3 protein, called by TCRdb with MiXCR from the multiplex PCR reads. This table has 600,000 to 650,000 distinct CDR3 sequences, around 17% appearing once. This sample also appeared in a second study, on T cells in Graves' hyperthyroidism and ophthalmopathy.

Sequenced here: peripheral blood mononuclear cells (PBMCs), sampled at new diagnosis, from a patient treated with antithyroid drugs. The receptors were sampled from a woman in her thirties with Graves disease. CDR3s include the opening cysteine and the closing phenylalanine or tryptophan. Each record gives: clone size, D gene, J gene, CDR3 length, V gene, CDR3 protein, CDR3 DNA. D genes are given only for firm matches. A row's size may be missing; if present it is once, few, many or a size class.

>NA|NA|TRBJ1-2|14|TRBV7-2
CASSFGGQVDGYTF
TGTGCCAGCAGCTTTGGGGGGCAGGTCGATGGCTACACCTTC
>many|NA|TRBJ2-6|15|TRBV27
CASSLLGSGANVLTF
TGTGCCAGCAGTTTATTGGGCTCTGGGGCCAACGTCCTGACTTTC
>few|NA|TRBJ2-2|16|TRBV27
CASSPWRGKGIGELFF
TGTGCCAGCAGTCCTTGGAGGGGGAAAGGGATCGGGGAGCTGTTTTTT
>few|TRBD1|TRBJ2-7|16|TRBV6-1
CASSRPGQGASREQYF
TGTGCCAGCAGCCGCCCCGGGCAGGGGGCTTCGAGGGAGCAGTACTTC
>few|NA|TRBJ1-6|15|TRBV6-1
CASRAGGGNNSPLHF
TGTGCCAGCAGAGCGGGCGGGGGTAACAATTCACCCCTCCACTTT
>NA|TRBD2|TRBJ2-1|15|TRBV9
CASSVAWWGGYEQFF
TGTGCCAGCAGCGTAGCGTGGTGGGGGGGGTATGAGCAGTTCTTC
>many|TRBD1|TRBJ1-1|16|TRBV2
CATGVTGGIRLAEAFF
TGTGCCACCGGCGTGACAGGGGGCATCAGATTGGCTGAAGCTTTCTTT
>NA|TRBD2|TRBJ2-7|20|TRBV9
CASSGPLSPSSGSIYDEQYF
TGTGCCAGCAGCGGACCCCTGTCGCCCAGTAGCGGGAGCATTTATGACGAGCAGTACTTC
>NA|NA|TRBJ1-1|13|TRBV27
CASSSRPNTEAFF
TGTGCCAGCAGTAGCAGGCCTAACACTGAAGCTTTCTTT
>NA|TRBD2|TRBJ2-1|15|TRBV27
CASNLWLAGRNEQFF
TGTGCCAGCAATTTATGGCTAGCGGGAAGGAATGAGCAGTTCTTC
>many|NA|TRBJ2-7|15|TRBV13
CASRVTSSHDREQYF
TGTGCCAGCAGGGTTACGAGCTCTCATGATAGGGAGCAGTACTTC
>few|TRBD1|TRBJ2-5|15|TRBV6-1
CASSRTGQLQETQYF
TGTGCCAGCAGTCGCACGGGACAGCTACAAGAGACCCAGTACTTC
>few|NA|TRBJ1-2|13|TRBV5-1
CASSLAGVAGYTF
TGCGCCAGCAGCTTGGCGGGGGTTGCTGGCTACACCTTC
>many|TRBD1|TRBJ2-7|14|TRBV2
CASSSRDSGYEQYF
TGTGCCAGCAGCAGCCGGGACAGCGGCTACGAGCAGTACTTC
>NA|TRBD2|TRBJ2-3|17|TRBV29-1
CSVEGPSGAPNTDTQYF
TGCAGCGTTGAAGGTCCCAGCGGGGCACCAAACACAGATACGCAGTATTTT
>few|TRBD2|TRBJ2-3|18|TRBV24-1
CATSDPGTSGREQDTQYF
TGTGCCACCAGTGACCCGGGGACTAGCGGGAGGGAACAGGATACGCAGTATTTT
>many|NA|TRBJ2-7|13|TRBV19
CASSSATGYEQYF
TGTGCCAGTAGCAGCGCGACAGGCTACGAGCAGTACTTC
>NA|TRBD1|TRBJ2-5|15|TRBV5-1
CASSVGQGLQETQYF
TGCGCCAGCAGCGTAGGACAGGGCCTCCAAGAGACCCAGTACTTC
>many|NA|TRBJ1-5|18|TRBV6-1
CASSGSRGRGGSNQPQHF
TGTGCCAGCAGTGGGTCTAGGGGTAGAGGAGGGAGCAATCAGCCCCAGCATTTT
>NA|NA|TRBJ2-1|17|TRBV28
CASSTGQGGSSYNEQFF
TGTGCCAGCAGTACCGGACAGGGAGGGAGCTCCTACAATGAGCAGTTCTTC
>many|TRBD1|TRBJ2-1|16|TRBV27
CASSSGTGGPYNEQFF
TGTGCCAGCAGTTCCGGGACAGGGGGACCCTACAATGAGCAGTTCTTC
>NA|NA|TRBJ1-5|15|TRBV18
CASSPSILGDQPQHF
TGTGCCAGCTCCCCGAGTATATTGGGGGATCAGCCCCAGCATTTT
>many|NA|TRBJ2-7|17|TRBV28
CASSSPTTGLRTYEQYF
TGTGCCAGCAGTTCCCCAACCACAGGTCTCCGAACCTACGAGCAGTACTTC